This T cell receptor beta chain was found in a study of blood T cells in healthy people across ages. Primers used in a second PCR of roughly 6 to 11 cycles were a sample-barcoded 5' primer and a J-beta primer mix. TCRdb used MiXCR to reprocess the 5' RACE reads, holding one entry per CDR3 protein. Of about 1.4 million distinct CDR3 sequences listed, approximately 60% are singletons. Per sample, no less than 6 micrograms of total RNA were extracted. V lost 2 bases to trimming and J lost 9 bases, with 11 bases between them. Germline V gives CDR1 GTSNPN, CDR2 SVGIG (reference sequence). This CDR3 comprises 12 residues.

This clonotype was sampled from a man aged 18 to 29 in good health. Sequencing was done on a sample of blood. The chain uses TRBV30 and TRBJ2-1; D is possibly TRBD1 or TRBD2 (6 bases each). This CDR3 reads CAWSRGVTEQFF. CDR3 in DNA: TGTGCCTGGAGTAGGGGGGTTACTGAGCAGTTCTTC.